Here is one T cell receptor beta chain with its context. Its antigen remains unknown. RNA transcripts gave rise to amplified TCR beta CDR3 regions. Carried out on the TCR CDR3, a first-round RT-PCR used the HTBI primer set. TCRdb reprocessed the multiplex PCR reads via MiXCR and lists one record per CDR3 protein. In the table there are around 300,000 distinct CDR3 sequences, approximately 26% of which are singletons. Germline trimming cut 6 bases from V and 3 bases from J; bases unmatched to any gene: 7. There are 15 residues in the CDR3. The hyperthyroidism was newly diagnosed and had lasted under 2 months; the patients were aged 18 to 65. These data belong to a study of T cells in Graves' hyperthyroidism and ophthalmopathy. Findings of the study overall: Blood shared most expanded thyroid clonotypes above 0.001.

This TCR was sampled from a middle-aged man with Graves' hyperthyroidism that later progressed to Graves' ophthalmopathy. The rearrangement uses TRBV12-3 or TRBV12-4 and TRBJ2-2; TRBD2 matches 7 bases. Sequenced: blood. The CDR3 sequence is CASRAGEIDTGELFF. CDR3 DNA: TGTGCCAGCAGGGCGGGGGAGATTGACACCGGGGAGCTGTTTTTT.